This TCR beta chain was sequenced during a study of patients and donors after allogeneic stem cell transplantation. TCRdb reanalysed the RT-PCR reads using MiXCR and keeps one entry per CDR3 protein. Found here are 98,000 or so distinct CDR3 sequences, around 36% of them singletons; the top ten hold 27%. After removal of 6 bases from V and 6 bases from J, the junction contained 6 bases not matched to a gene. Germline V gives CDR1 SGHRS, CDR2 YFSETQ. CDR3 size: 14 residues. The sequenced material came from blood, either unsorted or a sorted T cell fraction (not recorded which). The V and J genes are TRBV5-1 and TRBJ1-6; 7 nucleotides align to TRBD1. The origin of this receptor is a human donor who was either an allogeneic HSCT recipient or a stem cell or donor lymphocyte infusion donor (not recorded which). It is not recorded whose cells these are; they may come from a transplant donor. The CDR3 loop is CASTSTGSNSPLHF. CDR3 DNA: TGCGCCAGCACGTCGACAGGGAGTAATTCACCCCTCCACTTT.